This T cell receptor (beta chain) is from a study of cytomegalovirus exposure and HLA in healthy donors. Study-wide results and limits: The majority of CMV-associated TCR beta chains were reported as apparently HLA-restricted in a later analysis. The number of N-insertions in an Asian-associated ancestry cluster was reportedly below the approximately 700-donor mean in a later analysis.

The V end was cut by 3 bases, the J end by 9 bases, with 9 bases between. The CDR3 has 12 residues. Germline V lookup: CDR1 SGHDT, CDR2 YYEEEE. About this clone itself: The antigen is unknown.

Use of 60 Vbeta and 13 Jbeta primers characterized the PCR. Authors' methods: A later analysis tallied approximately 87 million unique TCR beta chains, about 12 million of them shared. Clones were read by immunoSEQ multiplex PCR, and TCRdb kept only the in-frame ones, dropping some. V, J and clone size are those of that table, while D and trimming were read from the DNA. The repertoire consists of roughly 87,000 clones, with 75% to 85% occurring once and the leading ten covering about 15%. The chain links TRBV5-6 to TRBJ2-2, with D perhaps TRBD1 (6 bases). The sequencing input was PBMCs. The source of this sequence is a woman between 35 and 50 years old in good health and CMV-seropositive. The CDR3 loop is CASSSQGWELFF. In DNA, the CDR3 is TGTGCCAGCAGCTCACAGGGATGGGAGCTGTTTTTT.